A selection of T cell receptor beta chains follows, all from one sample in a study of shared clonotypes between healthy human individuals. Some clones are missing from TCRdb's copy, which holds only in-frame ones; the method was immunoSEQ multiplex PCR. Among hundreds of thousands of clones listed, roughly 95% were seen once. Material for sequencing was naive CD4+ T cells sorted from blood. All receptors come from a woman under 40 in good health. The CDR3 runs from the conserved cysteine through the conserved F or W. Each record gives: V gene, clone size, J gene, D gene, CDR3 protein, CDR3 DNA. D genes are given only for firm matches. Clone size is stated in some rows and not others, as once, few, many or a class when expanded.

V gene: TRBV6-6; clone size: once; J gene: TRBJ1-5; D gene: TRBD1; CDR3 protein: CASREGANGGQPQHF; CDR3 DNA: TGTGCCAGCAGAGAGGGGGCTAATGGAGGTCAGCCCCAGCATTTT
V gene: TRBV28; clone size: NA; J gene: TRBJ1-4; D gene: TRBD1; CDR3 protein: CASSQGQGPGQKLFF; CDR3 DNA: TGTGCCAGCAGCCAAGGACAGGGGCCAGGGCAAAAACTGTTTTTT
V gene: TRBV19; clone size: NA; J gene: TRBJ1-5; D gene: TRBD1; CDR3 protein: CASWDRGRQPQHF; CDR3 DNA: TGTGCCAGCTGGGACAGGGGAAGACAGCCCCAGCATTTT
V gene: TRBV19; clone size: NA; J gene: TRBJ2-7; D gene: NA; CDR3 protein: CASSTQGHRNEQYF; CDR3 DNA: TGTGCCAGTAGTACTCAGGGGCATCGAAACGAGCAGTACTTC
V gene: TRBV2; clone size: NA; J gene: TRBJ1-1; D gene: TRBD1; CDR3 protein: CASSEWVSGGTEAFF; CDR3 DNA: TGTGCCAGCAGTGAGTGGGTGTCAGGGGGAACTGAAGCTTTCTTT
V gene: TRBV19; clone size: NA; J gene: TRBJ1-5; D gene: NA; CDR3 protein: CASSMISHGGQPQHF; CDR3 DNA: TGTGCCAGTAGTATGATCTCTCATGGGGGGCAGCCCCAGCATTTT
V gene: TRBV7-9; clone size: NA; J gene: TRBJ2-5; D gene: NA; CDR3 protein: CASNFGTSGETQYF; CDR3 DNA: TGTGCCAGCAACTTCGGGACCTCGGGGGAGACCCAGTACTTC
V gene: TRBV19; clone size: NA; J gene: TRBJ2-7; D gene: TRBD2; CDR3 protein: CATSPTSGSYEQYF; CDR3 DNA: TGTGCCACATCACCGACTAGCGGGTCATACGAGCAGTACTTC
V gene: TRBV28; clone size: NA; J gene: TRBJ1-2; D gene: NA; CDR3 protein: CASSSQESGYTF; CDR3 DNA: TGTGCCAGCAGTTCCCAGGAGTCGGGCTACACCTTC
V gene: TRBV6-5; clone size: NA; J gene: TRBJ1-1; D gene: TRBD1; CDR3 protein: CASSLTGVTEAFF; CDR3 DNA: TGTGCCAGCAGTTTAACAGGGGTCACTGAAGCTTTCTTT
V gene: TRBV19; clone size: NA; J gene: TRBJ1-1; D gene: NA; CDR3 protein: CASSKGIGRMNTEAFF; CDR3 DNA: TGTGCCAGTAGTAAGGGAATCGGACGGATGAACACTGAAGCTTTCTTT
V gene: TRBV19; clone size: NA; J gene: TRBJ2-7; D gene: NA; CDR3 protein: CASTPRRCLIIYEQYF; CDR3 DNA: TGTGCCAGTACCCCCCGGAGGTGTCTAATAATCTACGAGCAGTACTTC
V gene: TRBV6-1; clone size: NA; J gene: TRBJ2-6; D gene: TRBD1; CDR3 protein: CASSVDRAGANVLTF; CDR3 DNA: TGTGCCAGCAGTGTAGACAGGGCTGGGGCCAACGTCCTGACTTTC
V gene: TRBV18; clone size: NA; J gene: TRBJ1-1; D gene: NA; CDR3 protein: CASSPPGNTEAFF; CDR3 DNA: TGTGCCAGCTCACCACCGGGGAACACTGAAGCTTTCTTT
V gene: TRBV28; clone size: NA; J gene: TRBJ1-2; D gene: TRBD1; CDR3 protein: CASSYSQGTGKGYTF; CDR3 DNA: TGTGCCAGCAGCTACAGTCAGGGGACAGGAAAAGGCTACACCTTC
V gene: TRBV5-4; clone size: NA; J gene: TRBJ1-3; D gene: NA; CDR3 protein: CASSFGSSGNTIYF; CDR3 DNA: TGTGCCAGCAGCTTCGGCAGCTCTGGAAACACCATATATTTT
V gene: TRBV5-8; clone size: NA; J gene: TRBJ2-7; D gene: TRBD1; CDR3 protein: CASRRDRVSYEQYF; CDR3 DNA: TGTGCCAGCAGGCGCGACAGGGTCTCCTACGAGCAGTACTTC
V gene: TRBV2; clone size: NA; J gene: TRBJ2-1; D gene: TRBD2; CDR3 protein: CASSGGLVLSYNEQFF; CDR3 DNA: TGTGCCAGCAGTGGTGGACTAGTTCTCTCCTACAATGAGCAGTTCTTC
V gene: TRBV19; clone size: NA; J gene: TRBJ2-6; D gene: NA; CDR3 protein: CASTFGAGANVLTF; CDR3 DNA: TGTGCCAGTACCTTTGGGGCTGGGGCCAACGTCCTGACTTTC
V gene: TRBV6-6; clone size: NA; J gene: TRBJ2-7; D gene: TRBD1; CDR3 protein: CASSYVTGEDEQYF; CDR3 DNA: TGTGCCAGCAGTTACGTGACAGGGGAGGACGAGCAGTACTTC
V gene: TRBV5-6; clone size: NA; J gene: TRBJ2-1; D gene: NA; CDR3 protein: CASSLRKWTYNEQFF; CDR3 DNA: TGTGCCAGCAGCTTGCGAAAGTGGACCTACAATGAGCAGTTCTTC
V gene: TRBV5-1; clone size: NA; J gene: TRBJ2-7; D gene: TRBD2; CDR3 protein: CASSATSGSSYEQYF; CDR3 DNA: TGCGCCAGCAGCGCTACTAGCGGGAGCTCCTACGAGCAGTACTTC
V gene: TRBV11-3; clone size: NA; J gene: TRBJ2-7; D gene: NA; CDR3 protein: CASSLGIGREYEQYF; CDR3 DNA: TGTGCCAGCAGCTTAGGAATAGGTCGGGAGTACGAGCAGTACTTC
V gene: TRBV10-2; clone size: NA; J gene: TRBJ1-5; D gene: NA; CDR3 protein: CASRDPGGGPQHF; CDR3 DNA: TGCGCCAGCAGGGACCCGGGGGGAGGGCCCCAGCATTTT
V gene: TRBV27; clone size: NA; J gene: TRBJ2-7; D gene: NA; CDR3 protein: CASSGVGTVSYEQYF; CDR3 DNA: TGTGCCAGCAGTGGGGTGGGGACGGTCTCCTACGAGCAGTACTTC
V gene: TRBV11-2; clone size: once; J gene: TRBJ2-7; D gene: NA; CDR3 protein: CASGPSSYEQYF; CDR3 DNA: TGTGCCAGCGGTCCAAGCTCCTACGAGCAGTACTTC
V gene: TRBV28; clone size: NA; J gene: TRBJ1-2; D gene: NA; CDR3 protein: CASREGHLTLSYGYTF; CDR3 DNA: TGTGCCAGCAGGGAGGGACACTTGACGCTTAGCTATGGCTACACCTTC
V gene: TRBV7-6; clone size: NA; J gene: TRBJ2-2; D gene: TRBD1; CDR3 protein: CASSKWTGTNTGELFF; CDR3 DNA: TGTGCCAGCAGCAAATGGACAGGAACGAACACCGGGGAGCTGTTTTTT
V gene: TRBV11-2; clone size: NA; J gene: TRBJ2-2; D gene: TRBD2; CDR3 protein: CASSIGLAGPGELFF; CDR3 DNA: TGTGCCAGCAGCATAGGGCTAGCGGGACCCGGGGAGCTGTTTTTT
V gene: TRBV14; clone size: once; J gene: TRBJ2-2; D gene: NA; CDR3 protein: CASSEGHRTRFF; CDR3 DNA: TGTGCCAGCAGCGAGGGACATCGGACCCGGTTTTTT
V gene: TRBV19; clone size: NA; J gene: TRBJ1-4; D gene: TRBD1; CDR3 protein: CASSTGTGVPNEKLFF; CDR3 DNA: TGTGCCAGTAGTACGGGGACAGGGGTCCCTAATGAAAAACTGTTTTTT
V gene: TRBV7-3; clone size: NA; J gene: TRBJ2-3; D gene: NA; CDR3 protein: CASSLSGTSTDTQYF; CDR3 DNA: TGTGCCAGCAGCTTAAGTGGGACGAGCACAGATACGCAGTATTTT
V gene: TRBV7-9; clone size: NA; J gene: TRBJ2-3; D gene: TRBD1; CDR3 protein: CASSPGTATDTQYF; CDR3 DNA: TGTGCCAGCAGCCCAGGGACAGCCACAGATACGCAGTATTTT
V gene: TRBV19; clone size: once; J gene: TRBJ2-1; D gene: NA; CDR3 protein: CASSTPGLGTREQFF; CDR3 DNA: TGTGCCAGTAGTACTCCCGGGTTGGGGACGCGTGAGCAGTTCTTC
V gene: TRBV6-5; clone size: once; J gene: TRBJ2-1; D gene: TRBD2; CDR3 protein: CASSYEREFHEQFF; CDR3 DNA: TGTGCCAGCAGTTACGAGCGGGAGTTCCATGAGCAGTTCTTC
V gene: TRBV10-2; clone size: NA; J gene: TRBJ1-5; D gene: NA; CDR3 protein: CASGQYGGRGQPQHF; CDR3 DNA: TGCGCCAGCGGGCAATATGGGGGCCGGGGTCAGCCCCAGCATTTT
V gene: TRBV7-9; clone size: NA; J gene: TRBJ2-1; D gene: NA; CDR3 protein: CASSRSTGGDEQFF; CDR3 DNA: TGTGCCAGCAGCCGGTCAACAGGTGGCGATGAGCAGTTCTTC
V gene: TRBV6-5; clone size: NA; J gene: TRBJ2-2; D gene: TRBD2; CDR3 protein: CASSYSMTSITRELFF; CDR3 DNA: TGTGCCAGCAGTTACTCGATGACTAGCATTACCCGGGAGCTGTTTTTT
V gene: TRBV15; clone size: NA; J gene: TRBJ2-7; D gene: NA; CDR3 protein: CATSKRTERYEQYF; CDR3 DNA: TGTGCCACCAGCAAAAGGACAGAAAGGTACGAGCAGTACTTC
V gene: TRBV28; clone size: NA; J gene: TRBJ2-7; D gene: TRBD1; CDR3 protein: CASSLPKMTGLYEQYF; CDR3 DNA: TGTGCCAGCAGCTTACCTAAAATGACAGGGCTCTACGAGCAGTACTTC
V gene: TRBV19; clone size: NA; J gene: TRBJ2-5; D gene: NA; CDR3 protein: CASSRFGTQYF; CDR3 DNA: TGTGCCAGTAGTAGGTTTGGGACCCAGTACTTC
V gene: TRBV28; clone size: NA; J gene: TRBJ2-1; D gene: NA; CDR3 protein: CASSKSWNEQFF; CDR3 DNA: TGTGCCAGCAGCAAATCATGGAATGAGCAGTTCTTC
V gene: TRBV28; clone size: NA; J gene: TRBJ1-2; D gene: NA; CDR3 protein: CASSFPGRRYNGYTF; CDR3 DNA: TGTGCCAGCAGTTTCCCGGGTAGGCGCTATAATGGCTACACCTTC
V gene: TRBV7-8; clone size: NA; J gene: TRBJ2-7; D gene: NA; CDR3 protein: CASSRQFGQSYEQYF; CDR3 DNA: TGTGCCAGCAGCAGACAGTTCGGACAGTCCTACGAGCAGTACTTC
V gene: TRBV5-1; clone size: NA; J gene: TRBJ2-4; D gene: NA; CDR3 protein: CASSFDLAKNIQYF; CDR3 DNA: TGCGCCAGCAGCTTTGATCTAGCCAAAAACATTCAGTACTTC
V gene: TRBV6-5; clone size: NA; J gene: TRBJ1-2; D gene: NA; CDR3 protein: CASSYSTTYGYTF; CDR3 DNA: TGTGCCAGCAGTTACTCGACAACCTATGGCTACACCTTC